The 17 T cell receptor beta chains listed next were all sequenced from one sample in a study of CD8 T cells in ankylosing spondylitis. TCRdb reanalysed the 5' RACE reads using MiXCR and keeps one entry per CDR3 protein. The sample lists 130,000 or so distinct CDR3 sequences, 6% to 8.5% occurring once. What was sequenced was blood, either unsorted or a sorted T cell fraction (not recorded which). The receptors stem from a male donor with ankylosing spondylitis or in good health (not recorded which).

This rearrangement joins TRBV5-1 to TRBJ2-1, with D perhaps TRBD1 (6 bases). The CDR3 sequence is 15 residues long. CDR1 is SGHRS, CDR2 YFSETQ, per germline. The V and J ends lost 0 bases and 3 bases respectively, with 10 bases between them. CDR3 sequence reads: CASSLGDTIYNEQFF. The DNA of the CDR3 is TGCGCCAGCAGCTTGGGGGACACGATCTACAATGAGCAGTTCTTC.

This clonotype was seen ten or more times. The V call is TRBV7-2, the J call TRBJ2-3; either TRBD1 or TRBD2 may fit D (6 bases each). There are 16 residues in the CDR3. Trimming cost V 5 bases and J 0 bases, with 15 bases left between them. In germline, CDR1 is SGHTA, CDR2 FQGNSA. The CDR3 DNA is TGTGCCAGCAGCCCGGGGGCTCTGGGTAGCACAGATACGCAGTATTTT. Encoded protein: CASSPGALGSTDTQYF.

This clonotype was detected ten times or more. The V call is TRBV5-1, the J call TRBJ2-3; 8 nucleotides align to TRBD2. The CDR3 runs 18 residues. Trimming at V came to 4 bases and at J to 2 bases, leaving 15 bases not matched to a gene. Per germline, CDR1 SGHRS and CDR2 YFSETQ. CDR3 amino acids: CASSLIGGLAISTDTQYF. The CDR3, as DNA: TGCGCCAGCAGCCTCATTGGTGGACTAGCTATATCCACAGATACGCAGTATTTT.

This clonotype occurred many times. V gene TRBV9 combines with J gene TRBJ2-3, with unresolved D. Germline values: CDR1 SGDLS, CDR2 YYNGEE. The V gene lost 0 bases and the J gene lost 3 bases, with 14 bases spanning the gap. This CDR3 has 16 amino acids. CDR3 DNA sequence: TGTGCCAGCAGCGTAGGGGTCAGAGCTCATACAGATACGCAGTATTTT. The encoded protein is CASSVGVRAHTDTQYF.

This clonotype was counted ten times or more. This chain uses TRBV29-1 with TRBJ2-7; TRBD1 aligns across 8 bases. The CDR3 covers 14 residues. From germline, CDR1 is SQVTM and CDR2 ANQGSEA. Trimming at V came to 6 bases and at J to 4 bases, leaving 11 bases not matched to a gene. This chain's CDR3 is CSVHAPDRAYEQYF. CDR3 in DNA: TGCAGCGTCCACGCCCCGGACAGGGCTTACGAGCAGTACTTC.

At least ten counts were recorded for this clonotype. The CDR3 is CASSLAHRVSYEQYF. In nucleotides, the CDR3 is TGTGCCAGCAGCTTAGCCCATAGGGTGTCCTACGAGCAGTACTTC. This sequence joins TRBV7-2 and TRBJ2-7, with D hard to call. Germline V CDR1 and CDR2: SGHTA, FQGNSA. V was cut by 0 bases and J by 1 base, with 10 bases left in between. This CDR3 contains 15 residues.

This clonotype showed up many times. The V call is TRBV29-1, the J call TRBJ2-7; D is unresolved. V lost 0 bases and J 9 bases, leaving 12 bases between the germline ends. Looked up from germline, CDR1 is SQVTM and CDR2 is ANQGSEA. CDR3 length: 12 residues. The CDR3 reads CSVEELRSGQYF. The CDR3 nucleotides read TGCAGCGTTGAAGAGCTTAGGTCCGGGCAGTACTTC.

This clonotype was observed many times. The CDR3 DNA reads TGTGCCAGCAGACAGGGGGCCGGCCAGCCCCAGCATTTT. It encodes CASRQGAGQPQHF. The chain links TRBV12-3 or TRBV12-4 to TRBJ1-5, with 9 nucleotides matching TRBD1. Germline trimming cut 6 bases from V and 7 bases from J; bases unmatched to any gene: 4. The CDR3 totals 13 residues.

This clonotype showed up many times. V usage is TRBV29-1 and J usage is TRBJ2-3; D call uncertain. Trimming took off 7 bases at V and 3 bases at J, with 11 bases between the two ends. The V gene's germline CDR1 is SQVTM and CDR2 ANQGSEA. The CDR3 runs 12 residues. CDR3: CSAERGTDTQYF. CDR3 coding DNA: TGCAGCGCCGAGAGAGGTACAGATACGCAGTATTTT.

This clonotype showed up many times. This chain uses TRBV7-8 with TRBJ2-2; 13 positions match TRBD2. The junction had 6 bases not matched to a gene; V was cut back by 5 bases and J by 6 bases. In germline, CDR1 is SGHVS, CDR2 FQNEAQ. This CDR3 region has 16 residues. The CDR3 DNA reads as TGTGCCAGCAGCATGCACACTAGCGGGAGGGCCGGGGAGCTGTTTTTT. It codes for CASSMHTSGRAGELFF.

There are many counts of this clonotype. The chain carries TRBV5-1 and TRBJ2-3; TRBD2 is a possible D gene (7 bases). This CDR3 is built from 15 residues. V lost 4 bases to trimming and J lost 2 bases, with 14 bases between them. The V gene's germline CDR1 is SGHRS and CDR2 YFSETQ. The CDR3 loop is CASSGGGGPTDTQYF. CDR3 bases: TGCGCCAGCAGCGGAGGCGGGGGCCCCACAGATACGCAGTATTTT. Combining the CDR3 with reference TRBV5-1 and TRBJ2-3 gives the whole variable domain KAGVTQTPRYLIKTRGQQVTLSCSPISGHRSVSWYQQTPGQGLQFLFEYFSETQRNKGNFPGRFSGRQFSNSRSEMNVSTLELGDSALYLCASSGGGGPTDTQYFGPGTRLTVL.

This clonotype has at least ten counts. CDR3 sequence: CSARDPAEADYEQYF. The CDR3 bases are TGCAGTGCTAGAGATCCGGCGGAGGCAGACTACGAGCAGTACTTC. This rearrangement joins TRBV20-1 to TRBJ2-7, with D tentatively TRBD2 (5 bases). The germline V gene has CDR1 DFQATT and CDR2 SNEGSKA (reference sequence). Trimming pared 0 bases from V and 3 bases from J, leaving 15 bases between. The CDR3 loop spans 15 amino acids.

This clonotype was seen many times. The rearrangement links TRBV5-1 to TRBJ2-7; 8 positions match TRBD1. Germline values: CDR1 SGHRS, CDR2 YFSETQ. Trimming took 5 bases from V and 0 from J; bases not matched to a gene: 4. This CDR3 comprises 14 residues. The CDR3 region has the DNA TGCGCCAGCAGGGTGGGACAGGCCTCCTACGAGCAGTACTTC. This codes for CASRVGQASYEQYF. The variable domain in full, with the rest retrieved from reference TRBV5-1 and TRBJ2-7, is KAGVTQTPRYLIKTRGQQVTLSCSPISGHRSVSWYQQTPGQGLQFLFEYFSETQRNKGNFPGRFSGRQFSNSRSEMNVSTLELGDSALYLCASRVGQASYEQYFGPGTRLTVT.

This clonotype was seen only once. The rearrangement joins TRBV18 to TRBJ1-1; D is unresolved. V was pared by 4 bases and J by 5 bases, with 17 bases between. The CDR3 has 15 residues. In germline, CDR1 is KGHSH, CDR2 LQKENI. The CDR3 spells CASSQNGEGGTEAFF. The CDR3 DNA follows: TGTGCCAGCTCACAGAATGGGGAGGGAGGAACTGAAGCTTTCTTT.

The chain uses TRBV12-3 or TRBV12-4 and TRBJ1-2; D is unclear. The CDR3 is 12 amino acids. V dropped 6 bases and J dropped 7 bases, with 12 bases sitting between them. CDR3 DNA: TGTGCCAGCAGCCCCCTGGGGTCTGGCTACACCTTC. It codes for CASSPLGSGYTF.

This clonotype was found many times. The V call is TRBV7-3, the J call TRBJ2-2; D remains unclear. Trimming took 7 bases from V and 8 from J, leaving 23 bases between them. The germline V gene has CDR1 SGHTA and CDR2 FQGTGA. The CDR3 extends over 16 amino acids. The chain's CDR3 is CASKREVFPPAGELFF. CDR3 DNA: TGTGCCAGCAAAAGAGAAGTGTTCCCCCCGGCGGGGGAGCTGTTTTTT.

This sequence joins TRBV5-1 and TRBJ2-7, with 7 bases lining up with TRBD2. The CDR3 consists of 14 residues. V lost 0 bases, J lost 3 bases, and 3 bases stayed unmatched. Germline V gene sequence: CDR1 SGHRS, CDR2 YFSETQ. CDR3 sequence (DNA): TGCGCCAGCAGCTTGGCCACTAGCGTCTACGAGCAGTACTTC. Protein: CASSLATSVYEQYF.